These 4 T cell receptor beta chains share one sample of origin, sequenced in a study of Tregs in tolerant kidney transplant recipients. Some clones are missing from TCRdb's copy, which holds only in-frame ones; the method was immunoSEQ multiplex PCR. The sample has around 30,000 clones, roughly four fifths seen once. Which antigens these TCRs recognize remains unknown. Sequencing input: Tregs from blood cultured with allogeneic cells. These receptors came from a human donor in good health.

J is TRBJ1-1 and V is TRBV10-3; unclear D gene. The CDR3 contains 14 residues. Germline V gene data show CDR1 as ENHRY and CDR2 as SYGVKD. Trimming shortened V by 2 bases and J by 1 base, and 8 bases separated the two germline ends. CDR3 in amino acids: CAISEVMRNTEAFF. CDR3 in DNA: TGTGCCATCAGTGAGGTGATGCGGAACACTGAAGCTTTCTTT.

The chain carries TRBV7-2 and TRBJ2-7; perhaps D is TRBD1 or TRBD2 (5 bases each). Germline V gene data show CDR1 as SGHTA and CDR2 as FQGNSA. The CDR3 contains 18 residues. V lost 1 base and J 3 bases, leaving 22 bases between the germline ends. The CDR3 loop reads CASSLGYKEGPKFYEQYF. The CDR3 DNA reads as TGTGCCAGCAGCTTAGGCTACAAAGAGGGACCGAAATTCTACGAGCAGTACTTC.

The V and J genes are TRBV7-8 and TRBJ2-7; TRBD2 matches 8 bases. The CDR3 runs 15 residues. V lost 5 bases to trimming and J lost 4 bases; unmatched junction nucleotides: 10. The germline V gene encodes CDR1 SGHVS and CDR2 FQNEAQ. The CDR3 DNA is TGTGCCAGCAGCACGACCGGGGGCGGGGGGTACGAGCAGTACTTC. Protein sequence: CASSTTGGGGYEQYF.

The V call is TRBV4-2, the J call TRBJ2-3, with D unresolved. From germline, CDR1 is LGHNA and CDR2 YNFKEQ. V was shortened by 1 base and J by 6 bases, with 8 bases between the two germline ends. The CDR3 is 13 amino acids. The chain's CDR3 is CASSQAPKDTQYF. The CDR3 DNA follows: TGTGCCAGCAGCCAAGCTCCTAAGGATACGCAGTATTTT.